This TCR beta chain appears in the sequencing data of a study of blood T cell repertoires in COVID-19. Study at large: Sample material is recorded as cDNA or gDNA derived from T cells, B-cell-depleted T cells, or PBMCs.

Per the authors' pipeline: The assay estimated nucleated cells by amplifying reference gene primers. Some clones are missing from TCRdb's copy, which holds only in-frame ones; the method was immunoSEQ multiplex PCR. V, J and clone size reflect that table, while D and trimming were determined from the DNA. Of around 50,000 clones listed, about 83% are singletons. The V end lost 6 bases, the J end lost 1 base, and 9 bases lay between the germline ends. Per the germline V gene, CDR1 is MRHNA and CDR2 is SNTAGT. This CDR3 comprises 13 residues. The origin of this receptor is a man in his forties or fifties with active COVID-19. This chain connects TRBV6-4 to TRBJ1-1, with a possible D match to TRBD1 (5 bases). Sequencing was carried out using peripheral blood. DNA for the CDR3: TGTGCCAGCAGCGCCGGGGGGAACACTGAAGCTTTCTTT. Its protein product is CASSAGGNTEAFF.